A selection of T cell receptor beta chains follows, all from one sample in a study of blood T cell repertoires in COVID-19. Measured with immunoSEQ multiplex PCR; TCRdb has only the in-frame clones, and not every one. The sample consists of over 200,000 clones, around nine tenths of them appearing once. The sample was peripheral blood. The source is a woman aged 55-69 years with acute or convalescent COVID-19. Each CDR3 is given with its conserved first and last residue. The D gene is left open where the match is weak. Expanded clones get a size class; other rows say once, few or many, or leave the size out.

j_gene,abundance,v_gene,d_gene,CDR3aa,CDR3nt
TRBJ2-1,.,TRBV7-2,.,CASSLVGGNYNEQFF,TGTGCCAGCAGCTTAGTTGGGGGGAACTACAATGAGCAGTTCTTC
TRBJ2-3,.,TRBV18,TRBD2,CASSARTSGGTDTQYF,TGTGCCAGCTCAGCGCGGACTAGCGGGGGAACAGATACGCAGTATTTT
TRBJ1-1,.,TRBV6-5,.,CATARLQGTEAFF,TGTGCCACCGCCAGACTCCAGGGCACTGAAGCTTTCTTT
TRBJ2-2,few,TRBV6-1,.,CASSEWRLNTWELFF,TGTGCCAGCAGTGAATGGCGGCTGAACACATGGGAGCTGTTTTTT
TRBJ2-7,.,TRBV11-2,.,CASSRYTESYEQYF,TGTGCCAGCAGCCGATACACGGAGAGCTACGAGCAGTACTTC
TRBJ1-4,few,TRBV5-1,.,CASSLAADRGEKLFF,TGCGCCAGCAGCTTGGCCGCCGATCGCGGTGAAAAACTGTTTTTT
TRBJ2-3,.,TRBV7-9,.,CASSFPPGGTDTQYF,TGTGCCAGCAGCTTCCCCCCCGGGGGCACAGATACGCAGTATTTT
TRBJ1-4,.,TRBV7-2,TRBD1,CASSLAQGGGKLFF,TGTGCCAGCAGCTTAGCGCAGGGGGGAGGAAAACTGTTTTTT
TRBJ2-1,.,TRBV7-2,.,CASSLAGRGGYNEQFF,TGTGCCAGCAGCTTAGCGGGCAGGGGTGGGTACAATGAGCAGTTCTTC
TRBJ2-7,.,TRBV3-1/TRBV3-2,.,CASSTRGWGNYEQYF,TGTGCCAGCAGCACCCGGGGGTGGGGTAACTACGAGCAGTACTTC
TRBJ2-7,.,TRBV30,.,CAWDVQGLSYEQYF,TGTGCCTGGGACGTCCAAGGACTATCCTACGAGCAGTACTTC